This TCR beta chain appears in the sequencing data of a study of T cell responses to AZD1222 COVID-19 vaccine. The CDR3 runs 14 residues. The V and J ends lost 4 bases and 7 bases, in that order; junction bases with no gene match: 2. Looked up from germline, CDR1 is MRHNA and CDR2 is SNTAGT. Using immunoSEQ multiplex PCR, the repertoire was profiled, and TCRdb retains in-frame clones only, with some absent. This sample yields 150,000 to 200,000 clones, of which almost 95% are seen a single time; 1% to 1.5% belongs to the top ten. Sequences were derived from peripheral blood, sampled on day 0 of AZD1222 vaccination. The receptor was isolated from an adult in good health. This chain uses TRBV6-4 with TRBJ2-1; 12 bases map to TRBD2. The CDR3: CASSVLAGGNEQFF. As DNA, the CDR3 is TGTGCCAGCAGTGTGCTAGCGGGGGGGAATGAGCAGTTCTTC.